This TCR beta chain was captured by sequencing in a study of T-cell reconstitution after alpha-beta-depleted transplantation in children. Researchers prepared the TCRbeta library using unique molecular identifiers, the study reports. TCRdb redid the calling of the PCR reads with MiXCR, one entry per CDR3 protein. The sample yields over 100,000 distinct CDR3 sequences, about 6% seen once. Ten or more counts support this clonotype. What it binds is not known. Study-wide findings and caveats: Fresh T-cell production supplied most of the T-cell counts and diversity seen one year after transplant. At day 60, the high TCRbeta diversity found in some patients originated from recipient T cells and thymic progenitors that had survived. Reportedly, alpha-beta T cells present about two months post-transplant originated from several hundred expanded clones of graft origin.

The CDR3 contains 8 residues. V was clipped by 7 bases and J by 8 bases, with 1 base between them. From germline, CDR1 is KGHDR and CDR2 SFDVKD. This receptor was identified in a female patient between 2 and 15 years old who had a stem cell transplant for Fanconi anemia, so the T cells may come from the graft donor. Sample: PBMCs, mostly from graft donor cells, taken 60 days after TCRalphabeta/CD19-depleted stem cell transplant. This chain connects TRBV24-1 to TRBJ1-1, with D unclear. CDR3 region: CATREAFF. The DNA of the CDR3 is TGTGCCACCAGAGAAGCTTTCTTT.